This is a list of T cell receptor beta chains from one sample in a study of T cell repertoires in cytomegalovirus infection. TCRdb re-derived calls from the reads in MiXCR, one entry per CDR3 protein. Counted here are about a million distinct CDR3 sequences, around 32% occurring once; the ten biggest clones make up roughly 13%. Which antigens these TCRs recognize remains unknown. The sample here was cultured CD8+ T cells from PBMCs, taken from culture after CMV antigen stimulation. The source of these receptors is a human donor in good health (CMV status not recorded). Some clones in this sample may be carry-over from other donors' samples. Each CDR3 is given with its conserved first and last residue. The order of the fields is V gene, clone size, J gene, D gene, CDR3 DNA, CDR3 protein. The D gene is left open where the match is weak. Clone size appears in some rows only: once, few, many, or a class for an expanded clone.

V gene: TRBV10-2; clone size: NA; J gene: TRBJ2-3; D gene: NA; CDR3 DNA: TGCGCCAGCAGTTACCCTAATTGGGGCACAGATACGCAGTATTTT; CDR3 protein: CASSYPNWGTDTQYF
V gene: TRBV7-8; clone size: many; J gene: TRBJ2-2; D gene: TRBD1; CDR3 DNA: TGTGCCCAGTGGGGACAGGGTAACACCGGGGAGCTGTTTTTT; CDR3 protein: CAQWGQGNTGELFF
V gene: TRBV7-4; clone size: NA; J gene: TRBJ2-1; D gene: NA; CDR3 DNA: TGTGCCAGCAGCTTTTTTCCTACGGCGCTAGAAGTTCCCTACAATGAGCAGTTCTTC; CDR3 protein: CASSFFPTALEVPYNEQFF
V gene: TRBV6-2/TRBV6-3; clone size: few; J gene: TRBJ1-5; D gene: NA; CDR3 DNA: TGTGCCAGCAGTTACGCTGGCAGGGGTGAGCCCCAGCATTTT; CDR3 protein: CASSYAGRGEPQHF
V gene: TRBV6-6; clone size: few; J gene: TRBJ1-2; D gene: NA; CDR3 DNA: TGTGCCAGCACTCCCGGGCCAGGGGAGCAGATGGGCTACACCTTC; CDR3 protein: CASTPGPGEQMGYTF
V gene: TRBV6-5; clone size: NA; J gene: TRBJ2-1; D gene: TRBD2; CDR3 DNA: TGTGCCAGCAGTTACCTGGGGGGGGTCATAGATGAGCAGTTCTTC; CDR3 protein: CASSYLGGVIDEQFF
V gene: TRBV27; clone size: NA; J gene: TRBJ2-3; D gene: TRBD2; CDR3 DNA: TGTGCCAGCAGTTGGGGCAGCGGGGGGGCGACAGATACGCAGTATTTT; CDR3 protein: CASSWGSGGATDTQYF
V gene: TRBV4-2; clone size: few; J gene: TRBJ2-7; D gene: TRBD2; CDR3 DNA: TGTGCCAGCAGCCAAGACGAGTCGGGGGGGCCCAACGAGCAGTACTTC; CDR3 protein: CASSQDESGGPNEQYF
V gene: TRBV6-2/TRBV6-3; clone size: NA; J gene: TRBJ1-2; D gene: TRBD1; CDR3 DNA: TGTGCCAGCAGCCGGAAGGGACAGCTCTATGGCTACACCTTC; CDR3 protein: CASSRKGQLYGYTF
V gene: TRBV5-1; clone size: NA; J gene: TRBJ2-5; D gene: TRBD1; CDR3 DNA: TGCGCCAGCAGATACGGGACAGGAGGTCAAGAGACCCAGTACTTC; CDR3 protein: CASRYGTGGQETQYF
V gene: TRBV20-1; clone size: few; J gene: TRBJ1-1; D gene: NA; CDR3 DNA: TGCAGTGCTAGAGATAATATGGGGGGGGTCGACACTGAAGCTTTCTTT; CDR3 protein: CSARDNMGGVDTEAFF
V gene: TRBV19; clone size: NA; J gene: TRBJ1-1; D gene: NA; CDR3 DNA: TGTGCCAGTAGTATGAATTCCAGGGTCACTGAAGCTTTCTTT; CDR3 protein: CASSMNSRVTEAFF
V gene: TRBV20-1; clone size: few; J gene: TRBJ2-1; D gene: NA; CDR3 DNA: TGCAGTGCTAGAGGCGGAGGGGGGCTATACAATGAGCAGTTCTTC; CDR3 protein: CSARGGGGLYNEQFF
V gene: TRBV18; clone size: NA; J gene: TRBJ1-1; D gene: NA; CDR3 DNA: TGTGCCAGCTCACCGGGGGGACCCCACACTGAAGCTTTCTTT; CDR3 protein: CASSPGGPHTEAFF
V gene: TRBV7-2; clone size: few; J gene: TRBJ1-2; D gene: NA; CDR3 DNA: TGTGCCAGCAGCTTAGAATGGGTGGGATTAGGCTATGGCTACACCTTC; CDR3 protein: CASSLEWVGLGYGYTF
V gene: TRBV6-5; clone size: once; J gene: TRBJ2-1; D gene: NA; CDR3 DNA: TGTGCCAGCAGTTACTTCCCTAAATATTACAATGAGCAGTTCTTC; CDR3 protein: CASSYFPKYYNEQFF
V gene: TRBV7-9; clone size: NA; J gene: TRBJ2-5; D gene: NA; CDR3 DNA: TGTGCCAGCAGCCCCGGGACGGCTGAAATGGAGACCCAGTACTTC; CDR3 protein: CASSPGTAEMETQYF
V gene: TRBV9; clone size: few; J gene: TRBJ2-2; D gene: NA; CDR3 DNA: TGTGCCAGCAGCGTTTACAGGGAATGGAGCGGGGAGCTGTTTTTT; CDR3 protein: CASSVYREWSGELFF
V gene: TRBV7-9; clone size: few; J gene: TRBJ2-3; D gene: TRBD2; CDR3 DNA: TGTGCCAGCAGCTCATTACTAGCGGGGTGGGGCACAGATACGCAGTATTTT; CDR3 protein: CASSSLLAGWGTDTQYF
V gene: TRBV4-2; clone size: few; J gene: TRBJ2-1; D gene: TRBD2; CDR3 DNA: TGTGCCAGCAGCCCATGGACTAGCTCCTTGGAGCAGTTCTTC; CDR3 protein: CASSPWTSSLEQFF
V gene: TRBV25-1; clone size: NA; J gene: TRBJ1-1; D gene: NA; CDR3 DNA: TGTGCCAGCAGTGAATATTATGGGGGAACTGAAGCTTTCTTT; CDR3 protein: CASSEYYGGTEAFF
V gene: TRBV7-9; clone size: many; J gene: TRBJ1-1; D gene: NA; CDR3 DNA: TGTGCCAGCAGCTTAGTTTCGGAGAACACTGAAGCTTTCTTT; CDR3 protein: CASSLVSENTEAFF
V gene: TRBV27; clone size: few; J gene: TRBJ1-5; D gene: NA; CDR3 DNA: TGTGCCAGCAGTCAGACAGGAGAGGGTCAGCCCCAGCATTTT; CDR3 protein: CASSQTGEGQPQHF
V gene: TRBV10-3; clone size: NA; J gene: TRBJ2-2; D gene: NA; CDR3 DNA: TGTGCCATCACCAACCCTAGGGGTGAGGAGCTGTTTTTT; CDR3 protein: CAITNPRGEELFF
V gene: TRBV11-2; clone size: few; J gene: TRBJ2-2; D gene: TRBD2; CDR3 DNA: TGTGCCAGCAGCTCCCCCTTAAACCGGCGGGGGGCATTGAACACCGGGGAGCTGTTTTTT; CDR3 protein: CASSSPLNRRGALNTGELFF
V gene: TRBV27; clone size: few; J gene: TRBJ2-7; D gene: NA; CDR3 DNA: TGTGCCGCCCGAGGGGGAGGCTCCTACGAGCAGTACTTC; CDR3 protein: CAARGGGSYEQYF
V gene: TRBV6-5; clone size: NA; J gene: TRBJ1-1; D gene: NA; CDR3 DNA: TGTGCCAGCAGGATTCTTAGGACTGTGAACACTGAAGCTTTCTTT; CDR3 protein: CASRILRTVNTEAFF
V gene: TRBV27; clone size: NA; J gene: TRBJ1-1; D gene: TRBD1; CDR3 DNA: TGTGCCAGCAGCTATATTGAAACAGGGGGTTTGGTCCCTGAAGCTTTCTTT; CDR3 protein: CASSYIETGGLVPEAFF
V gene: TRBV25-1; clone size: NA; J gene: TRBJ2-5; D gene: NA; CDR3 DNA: TGTGCCACCTCTGTAGCCGGGGCCCTCCGCTGGTACTTC; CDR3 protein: CATSVAGALRWYF
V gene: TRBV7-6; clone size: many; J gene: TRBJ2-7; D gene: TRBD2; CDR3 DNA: TGTGCCAGCAGCCCTCGTGGGGGAGGGACCCTCGAGCAGTACTTC; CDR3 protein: CASSPRGGGTLEQYF
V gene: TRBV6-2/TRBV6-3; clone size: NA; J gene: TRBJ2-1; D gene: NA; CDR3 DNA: TGTGCCAGCAGCCCCACAGGGATCGATGAGCAGTTCTTC; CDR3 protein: CASSPTGIDEQFF
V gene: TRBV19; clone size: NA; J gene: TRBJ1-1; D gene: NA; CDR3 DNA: TGTGCCAGTAGTTCCTGGTCCCGGGTCACTGAAGCTTTCTTT; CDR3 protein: CASSSWSRVTEAFF
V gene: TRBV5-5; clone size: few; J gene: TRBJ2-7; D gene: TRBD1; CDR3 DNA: TGTGCCAGCAGCTTCGGGACAGCCACCTCCTACGAGCAGTACTTC; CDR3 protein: CASSFGTATSYEQYF
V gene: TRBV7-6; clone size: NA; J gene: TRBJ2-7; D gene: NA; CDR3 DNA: TGTGCCAGCAGCGCCGAACCAGGACTTCTCTACGAGCAGTACTTC; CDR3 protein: CASSAEPGLLYEQYF
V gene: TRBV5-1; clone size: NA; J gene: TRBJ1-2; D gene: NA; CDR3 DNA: TGCGCCAGCAGCTTGGTTGGGGTTGATAACTATGGCTACACCTTC; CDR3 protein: CASSLVGVDNYGYTF